This T cell receptor (beta chain) comes out of a study of graft-versus-host responses after intestinal transplantation. Looking at the study overall: Among the recipients, transplants were multivisceral, liver-intestinal, or isolated intestinal. The study gave all recipients anti-thymocyte globulin induction, then tacrolimus and steroids for about 3 years.

Per the germline V gene, CDR1 is SGHKS and CDR2 is YYEKEE (reference sequence). The CDR3 covers 17 residues. Trimming removed 4 bases from V and 4 bases from J; junction bases left unmatched: 16. General study findings and limits: Maximum circulating GvH clone levels tracked with early post-transplant HvG decreases.

Sequenced by immunoSEQ multiplex PCR; TCRdb stores in-frame clones only, minus some. Found here are several thousand clones, roughly 24% of them singletons; the top ten hold approximately 5.7%. The study plated approximately 200,000 CFSE-labeled responders with approximately 200,000 irradiated, violet-dye-labeled stimulators. Cell sorting after the reaction yielded proliferating CFSE-low CD3+CD4+ and CD3+CD8+ responders. This clone was counted between two and nine times. This sequence was found in a human patient who was an organ donor for intestinal transplantation. The chain carries TRBV5-5 and TRBJ2-7, with 8 bases matching TRBD1. The sample consisted of alloreactive CD8+ T cells from a mixed lymphocyte reaction culture, taken before transplantation. Subset described: CFSE-low proliferating T cells sorted from roughly six-day pre-transplant mixed lymphocyte reaction (GvH or HvG direction). The CDR3 nucleotides read TGTGCCAGCAGCCAAGCTAGCCCAAACCAGGGGGCGTACGAGCAGTACTTC. Residues: CASSQASPNQGAYEQYF. Supplemented by reference TRBV5-5 and TRBJ2-7, the full variable domain reads DAGVTQSPTHLIKTRGQQVTLRCSPISGHKSVSWYQQVLGQGPQFIFQYYEKEERGRGNFPDRFSARQFPNYSSELNVNALLLGDSALYLCASSQASPNQGAYEQYFGPGTRLTVT.